The sequence of this T cell receptor beta chain was determined in a study of T cells after yellow fever vaccination. Study findings and constraints: A weaker secondary response peaked on day 5, the primary on day 15. Reappearing after the booster were most of the clones from primary vaccination (almost 97% CD4, approximately 86% CD8). A small proportion of clonotypes was detected in both the CD4 and CD8 compartments.

This clonotype has at least ten counts. What it binds is unknown. Template-switching 5'RACE yielded the TCR cDNA; a universal primer site and UMIs were added in the process. TCRdb analysed the 5' RACE reads with MiXCR anew, one entry per CDR3 protein. The profile covers about 150,000 distinct CDR3 sequences, with approximately 6.2% appearing a single time and less than 3% taken by the ten largest. J was trimmed by 7 bases and V by 4 bases; bases with no gene match: 5. The CDR3 is 14 amino acids. In germline, CDR1 is MNHEY, CDR2 SMNVEV (reference sequence). Sequencing was performed on CD4+ T cells sorted from PBMCs, taken on the day of the first yellow fever vaccination. The chain links TRBV27 to TRBJ2-5; 11 nucleotides match TRBD2. The sequence derives from a man aged 18-30 years who received the YFV17D yellow fever vaccine. The DNA for the CDR3 is TGTGCCAGCAGTTCTAGCGGGGGGCCCATGACCCAGTACTTC. Translated: CASSSSGGPMTQYF.